Described below is a single T cell receptor (beta chain) sequence and its context. The data belong to a study of beta chain features in type 1 diabetes. One heparinised draw, averaging about 110 mL, was taken per donor. The CDR3 has 16 amino acids. Trimming took off 5 bases at V and 8 bases at J, with 21 bases between the two ends. CDR1 is MDHEN and CDR2 is SYDVKM in the germline V gene. The entirety of the isolated RNA underwent reverse transcription, so expressed TCRB transcripts were sequenced. The data were produced by immunoSEQ multiplex PCR, yet TCRdb's version contains in-frame clones alone and is incomplete. The sample holds more than 130,000 clones, about 7% seen once.

This TCR was recovered from a woman aged 30 to 39 in good health. This rearrangement joins TRBV28 to TRBJ1-4; possibly TRBD1 for D (6 bases). Sequenced sample: central memory CD4+ T cells from blood. The CDR3 here is CASSTPTGKRSEKLFF. CDR3 DNA: TGTGCCAGCAGTACCCCAACAGGGAAAAGGAGCGAAAAACTGTTTTTT. Looking up the rest from reference TRBV28 and TRBJ1-4 gives the full variable domain: DVKVTQSSRYLVKRTGEKVFLECVQDMDHENMFWYRQDPGLGLRLIYFSYDVKMKEKGDIPEGYSVSREKKERFSLILESASTNQTSMYLCASSTPTGKRSEKLFFGSGTQLSVL.